This T cell receptor beta chain is drawn from a study of Graves' ophthalmopathy and Graves' hyperthyroidism. TCR beta CDR3 regions were amplified from RNA transcripts. First-round RT-PCR employed HTBI primers, with a second-round multiplex PCR after it. TCRdb reprocessed the multiplex PCR reads via MiXCR and lists one record per CDR3 protein. The data contain under 350,000 distinct CDR3 sequences, around a sixth of them singletons. This clonotype was seen at least ten times. The CDR3 sequence is 14 residues long. V was trimmed by 0 bases and J by 5 bases, leaving 10 bases between them. Germline V gene data show CDR1 as ENHRY and CDR2 as SYGVKD. Exclusion criteria comprised other autoimmune diseases, uncontrolled infections, pregnancy or lactation in patients.

The clonotype was recovered from an adult man with Graves' ophthalmopathy. This chain links TRBV10-3 with TRBJ1-2; TRBD1 might be the D (6 bases). The specimen sequenced was peripheral blood. The DNA of the CDR3 is TGTGCCATCAGTGAGTCGGGGACACGGTATGGCTACACCTTC. Translating it yields CAISESGTRYGYTF.